This is a list of T cell receptor beta chains from one sample in a study of blood T cells in healthy people across ages. TCRdb passed the 5' RACE reads through MiXCR, listing each CDR3 protein once. The sample holds about 1,400,000 distinct CDR3 sequences, 59% seen once. The material sequenced was blood. The origin of the receptors is a young man in good health. Each CDR3 is given with its conserved first and last residue. The D gene is left open where the match is weak. The size of a clone is reported for some rows only, either as once, few or many, or as a class for expanded clones.

>few|TRBJ2-7|TRBD2|TRBV7-9
CASSLMPSGGYEQYF
TGTGCCAGCAGCCTCATGCCTAGCGGAGGCTACGAGCAGTACTTC
>.|TRBJ1-2|TRBD1|TRBV6-2/TRBV6-3
CASRPRGQGGSGYTF
TGTGCCAGCAGACCCCGAGGACAGGGGGGATCTGGCTACACCTTC
>.|TRBJ2-1|TRBD2|TRBV20-1
CSARQAGGPGSEQFF
TGCAGTGCTAGACAAGCGGGAGGGCCGGGCAGTGAGCAGTTCTTC
>many|TRBJ1-5|.|TRBV7-2
CASTQTGGYSNQPQHF
TGTGCCAGCACTCAAACCGGGGGATATAGCAATCAGCCCCAGCATTTT
>few|TRBJ2-7|.|TRBV5-6
CASRHLQGGYPYEQYF
TGTGCCAGCAGACACTTACAGGGTGGTTACCCCTACGAGCAGTACTTC
>.|TRBJ1-1|TRBD1|TRBV29-1
CSVEEGRTTGKAFF
TGCAGCGTTGAAGAGGGGCGCACGACAGGGAAAGCTTTCTTT
>.|TRBJ2-1|TRBD1|TRBV28
CASSLRGQYNEQFF
TGTGCCAGCAGTTTAAGGGGACAGTACAATGAGCAGTTCTTC
>.|TRBJ2-4|.|TRBV6-5
CASSYAGPGPKNIQYF
TGTGCCAGCAGTTACGCAGGGCCTGGTCCCAAAAACATTCAGTACTTC
>.|TRBJ2-5|.|TRBV20-1
CSASISAQETQYF
TGCAGTGCTAGTATCTCGGCCCAAGAGACCCAGTACTTC
>.|TRBJ1-6|.|TRBV20-1
CSARDSDRAMPYNSPLHF
TGCAGTGCTAGAGATAGTGATCGGGCTATGCCCTATAATTCACCCCTCCACTTT
>few|TRBJ2-7|TRBD1|TRBV7-6
CASSRPRGQAGLSYEQYF
TGTGCCAGCAGCCGTCCAAGGGGGCAGGCGGGCCTTTCCTACGAGCAGTACTTC
>.|TRBJ1-1|TRBD1|TRBV4-3
CASSPRQGKVNTEAFF
TGCGCCAGCAGCCCCAGACAGGGAAAGGTGAACACTGAAGCTTTCTTT
>.|TRBJ1-4|.|TRBV12-3/TRBV12-4
CASSLGRIREKLFF
TGTGCCAGCAGTTTAGGGCGGATACGGGAAAAACTGTTTTTT
>.|TRBJ2-5|.|TRBV15
CATSRVRGQTQYF
TGTGCCACCAGCAGAGTGCGCGGTCAGACCCAGTACTTC
>.|TRBJ2-4|.|TRBV2
CASSREKGPSIQYF
TGTGCCAGCAGCCGAGAGAAGGGCCCGAGCATTCAGTACTTC
>.|TRBJ2-5|.|TRBV3-1
CASSQEGFRVQETQYF
TGCGCCAGCAGCCAAGAGGGTTTTCGGGTCCAAGAGACCCAGTACTTC
>few|TRBJ2-6|.|TRBV20-1
CSASTGANVLTF
TGCAGTGCTAGTACCGGGGCCAACGTCCTGACTTTC
>.|TRBJ2-3|TRBD2|TRBV4-1
CASRRTSGRGFTDTQYF
TGCGCCAGCAGGAGGACTAGCGGGAGAGGGTTCACAGATACGCAGTATTTT
>.|TRBJ2-3|.|TRBV9
CASSPVGRRTDTQYF
TGTGCCAGCAGCCCCGTCGGCCGCCGCACAGATACGCAGTATTTT
>few|TRBJ2-1|.|TRBV29-1
CSVGGVGNEQFF
TGCAGCGTTGGGGGGGTCGGGAATGAGCAGTTCTTC
>.|TRBJ2-5|.|TRBV13
CASSKLRDRQETQYF
TGTGCCAGCAGCAAACTCCGGGACCGACAAGAGACCCAGTACTTC
>.|TRBJ2-3|.|TRBV7-8
CASSVGGGNTQYF
TGTGCCAGCAGCGTAGGTGGGGGAAATACGCAGTATTTT
>.|TRBJ2-1|TRBD1|TRBV27
CASSFSGQGALNNEQFF
TGTGCCAGCAGTTTCTCGGGACAGGGGGCGCTTAACAATGAGCAGTTCTTC
>.|TRBJ2-1|TRBD2|TRBV7-2
CASSLGLAGPLNEQFF
TGTGCCAGCAGCTTAGGGCTAGCGGGGCCCCTCAATGAGCAGTTCTTC